The source of this T cell receptor (beta chain) is a study of OX40 agonist ivuxolimab in advanced cancers. Study-level background: Cohort: around 79% men, mean age about 60, aged roughly 20 to 79.

After removal of 4 bases from V and 0 bases from J, the junction contained 9 bases not matched to a gene. The CDR3 contains 17 residues. Looked up from germline, CDR1 is SGHVS and CDR2 is FNYEAQ. Clones were read by immunoSEQ multiplex PCR, and TCRdb kept only the in-frame ones, dropping some. This sample has some 70,000 clones, with about 83% found just once. Study findings and constraints: Low normalized T-cell clonal expansion was additionally recorded for some nonresponders. On average, CD8+ T cells had more expanded clones than CD4+.

This clone was detected only once. The target antigen is unknown. Sequencing was performed on CD4+ or CD8+ T cells sorted from blood, taken in a trial of the OX40 agonist ivuxolimab. The origin of this receptor is an adult with an advanced solid tumor such as melanoma, head and neck, liver or kidney cancer. The chain joins TRBV7-6 to TRBJ1-1; 9 bases agree with TRBD1. This CDR3 reads CASSSLRTGAMNTEAFF. The CDR3 DNA reads TGTGCCAGCAGCTCGCTTCGGACAGGGGCGATGAACACTGAAGCTTTCTTT. Full variable domain (remainder filled in from reference TRBV7-6 and TRBJ1-1): GAGVSQSPRYKVTKRGQDVALRCDPISGHVSLYWYRQALGQGPEFLTYFNYEAQQDKSGLPNDRFSAERPEGSISTLTIQRTEQRDSAMYRCASSSLRTGAMNTEAFFGQGTRLTVV.